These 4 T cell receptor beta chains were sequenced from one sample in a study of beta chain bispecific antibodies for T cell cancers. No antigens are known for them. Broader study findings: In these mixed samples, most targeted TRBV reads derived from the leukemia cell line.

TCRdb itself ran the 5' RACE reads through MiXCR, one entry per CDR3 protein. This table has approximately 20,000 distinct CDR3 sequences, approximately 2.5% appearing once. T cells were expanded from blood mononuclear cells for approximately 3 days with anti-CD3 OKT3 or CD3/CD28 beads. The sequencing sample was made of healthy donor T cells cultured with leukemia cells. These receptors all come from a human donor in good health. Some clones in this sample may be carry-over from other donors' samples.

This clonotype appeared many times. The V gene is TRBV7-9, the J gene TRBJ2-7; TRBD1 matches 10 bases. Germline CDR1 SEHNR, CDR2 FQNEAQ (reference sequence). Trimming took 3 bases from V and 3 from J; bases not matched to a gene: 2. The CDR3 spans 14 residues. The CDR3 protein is CASSLDRGSYEQYF. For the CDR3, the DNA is TGTGCCAGCAGCTTGGACAGGGGGAGCTACGAGCAGTACTTC. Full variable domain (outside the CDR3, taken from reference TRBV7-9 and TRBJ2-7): DTGVSQNPRHKITKRGQNVTFRCDPISEHNRLYWYRQTLGQGPEFLTYFQNEAQLEKSRLLSDRFSAERPKGSFSTLEIQRTEQGDSAMYLCASSLDRGSYEQYFGPGTRLTVT.

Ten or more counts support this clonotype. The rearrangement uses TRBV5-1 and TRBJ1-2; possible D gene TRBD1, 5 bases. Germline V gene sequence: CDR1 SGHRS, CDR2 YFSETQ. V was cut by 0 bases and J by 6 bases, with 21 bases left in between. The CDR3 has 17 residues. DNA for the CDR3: TGCGCCAGCAGCTTGGAGGGGTCTAGACGAGGGGCGCATGGCTACACCTTC. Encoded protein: CASSLEGSRRGAHGYTF.

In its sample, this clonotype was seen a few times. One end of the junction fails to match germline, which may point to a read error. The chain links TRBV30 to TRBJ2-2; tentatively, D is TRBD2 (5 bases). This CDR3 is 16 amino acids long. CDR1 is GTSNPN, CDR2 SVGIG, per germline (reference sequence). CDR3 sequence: CAWTSWRLTVTGELSF. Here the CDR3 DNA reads TGTGCCTGGACCAGCTGGCGGCTTACTGTCACCGGGGAGCTGTCTTTT.

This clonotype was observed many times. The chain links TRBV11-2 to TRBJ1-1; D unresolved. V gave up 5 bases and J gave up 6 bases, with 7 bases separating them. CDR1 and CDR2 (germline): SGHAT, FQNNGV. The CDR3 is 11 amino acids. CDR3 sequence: CASSVSAEAFF. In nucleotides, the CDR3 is TGTGCCAGCAGCGTTAGCGCTGAAGCTTTCTTT.